These 22 T cell receptor beta chains came from one sample sequenced in a study of control samples from healthy donors and cancer patients. Sequenced by immunoSEQ multiplex PCR; TCRdb stores in-frame clones only, minus some. Here the sample spans 150,000 to 200,000 clones, about 90% being singletons. The sample taken for sequencing was blood. Receptors originate from a woman in her twenties or thirties in good health.

The rearrangement joins TRBV5-8 to TRBJ2-3; the match to TRBD1 covers 10 bases. With 4 bases clipped from V and 5 bases from J, the junction kept 7 bases outside the gene matches. Germline CDR1 reads SGHTS; CDR2 reads YDEGEE. The CDR3 runs to 15 residues. The CDR3 here is CASSGRDRGIDTQYF. The CDR3 nucleotides are TGTGCCAGCAGCGGGAGGGACAGGGGAATAGATACGCAGTATTTT. The full variable domain, with the rest looked up from reference TRBV5-8 and TRBJ2-3, is EAGVTQSPTHLIKTRGQQATLRCSPISGHTSVYWYQQALGLGLQFLLWYDEGEERNRGNFPPRFSGRQFPNYSSELNVNALELEDSALYLCASSGRDRGIDTQYFGPGTRLTVL.

The CDR3 reads CASTQIGGETQYF. Here the CDR3 DNA reads TGTGCCAGTACCCAAATCGGGGGGGAGACCCAGTACTTC. This chain connects TRBV19 to TRBJ2-5, with 7 bases aligning to TRBD2. Germline V gene data show CDR1 as LNHDA and CDR2 as SQIVND (reference sequence). The CDR3 is 13 residues long. V shed 7 bases and J 5 bases; nucleotides not matched to a gene: 7.

The genes are TRBV4-2 and TRBJ2-1; 9 nucleotides match TRBD2. The germline V gene encodes CDR1 LGHNA and CDR2 YNFKEQ. V was clipped by 0 bases and J by 6 bases; unmatched bases: 6. The CDR3 has 16 residues. The CDR3 DNA is TGTGCCAGCAGCCAAGATAGTACTAGCGGGCTCAATGAGCAGTTCTTC. Residues: CASSQDSTSGLNEQFF.

The chain employs TRBV5-1 and TRBJ2-1; 9 bases line up with TRBD1. CDR3 length equals 17 residues. Looked up from germline, CDR1 is SGHRS and CDR2 is YFSETQ. The J segment lost 9 bases and the V segment lost 2 bases, leaving 15 bases of the junction unmatched. This CDR3 reads CASSLFLTGTGSSEQFF. DNA for the CDR3: TGCGCCAGCAGCTTATTCCTTACCGGGACAGGGAGTAGTGAGCAGTTCTTC.

V and J are TRBV29-1 and TRBJ1-1; possibly TRBD1 for D (5 bases). Germline V gives CDR1 SQVTM, CDR2 ANQGSEA. Trimming cost V 4 bases and J 1 base, with 13 bases left between them. The CDR3 totals 14 residues. CDR3 coding DNA: TGCAGCGTTGTAGTAGAGGGGAGGAACACTGAAGCTTTCTTT. Its protein product is CSVVVEGRNTEAFF.

CDR3 region: CASSLAGAADTQYF. The CDR3 DNA follows: TGTGCCAGCAGCTTAGCCGGTGCGGCAGATACGCAGTATTTT. The V call is TRBV13, the J call TRBJ2-3; D is unclear. There are 14 residues in the CDR3. Germline V CDR1 and CDR2: PRHDT, FYEKMQ (reference sequence). V was cut by 1 base and J by 4 bases, with 9 bases left in between. The entire variable domain, with the rest obtained from reference TRBV13 and TRBJ2-3, is as follows: AAGVIQSPRHLIKEKRETATLKCYPIPRHDTVYWYQQGPGQDPQFLISFYEKMQSDKGSIPDRFSAQQFSDYHSELNMSSLELGDSALYFCASSLAGAADTQYFGPGTRLTVL.

Only a few counts were recorded for this clone. The chain has TRBV19 and TRBJ2-7; 10 bases fit TRBD1. V dropped 1 base and J dropped 2; count of bases not matched to a gene: 5. Germline CDR1 is LNHDA and CDR2 is SQIVND (reference sequence). This CDR3 spans 16 amino acids. The CDR3 coding sequence is TGTGCCAGTAGTATAGCCGGGACAGGGGACGCCTACGAGCAGTACTTC. Amino acid sequence: CASSIAGTGDAYEQYF.

The chain is built from TRBV6-1 and TRBJ1-3, with D possibly matching TRBD1 (5 bases). Germline CDR1 is MNHNS and CDR2 is SASEGT. The V end was cut by 0 bases, the J end by 3 bases, with 9 bases between. CDR3 length: 15 amino acids. CDR3 residues: CASSEAGTYGNTIYF. CDR3 coding DNA: TGTGCCAGCAGTGAAGCTGGGACGTATGGAAACACCATATATTTT.

The chain couples TRBV24-1 to TRBJ2-3, with 10 bases lining up with TRBD2. The CDR3 extends over 16 amino acids. Losses at the gene ends were 2 bases for V and 0 bases for J; bases not matched to a gene: 1. Germline V gene lookup returns CDR1 KGHDR and CDR2 SFDVKD. CDR3 in amino acids: CATSDSAGGSTDTQYF. The CDR3 region has the DNA TGTGCCACCAGTGATTCAGCGGGAGGGAGCACAGATACGCAGTATTTT.

The rearrangement joins TRBV5-4 to TRBJ2-1; D call uncertain. The CDR3 covers 9 residues. The germline V gene encodes CDR1 SGHNT and CDR2 YYREEE (reference sequence). V dropped 9 bases and J dropped 5 bases, with 3 bases sitting between them. The CDR3 spells CATNNEQFF. In nucleotides, the CDR3 is TGTGCCACTAACAATGAGCAGTTCTTC.

The chain employs TRBV24-1 and TRBJ1-6, with D unclear. CDR1 is KGHDR and CDR2 is SFDVKD in the germline V gene. With 5 bases removed from V and 10 bases from J, the gap between germline ends came to 14 bases. This CDR3 is built from 14 residues. CDR3 loop: CATSGTLNGSPLHF. The CDR3 nucleotides read TGTGCCACCAGTGGAACACTCAACGGGTCACCCCTCCACTTT.

The V and J genes are TRBV28 and TRBJ2-7; TRBD1 matches at 9 bases. The CDR3 extends over 15 amino acids. V lost 8 bases, J lost 3 bases, and 11 bases stayed unmatched. The germline V gene has CDR1 MDHEN and CDR2 SYDVKM. As DNA, the CDR3 is TGTGCCAGCGGGATGGGGGACAGGGAAGGCTACGAGCAGTACTTC. Its translation: CASGMGDREGYEQYF.

The rearrangement joins TRBV5-1 to TRBJ2-1, with D unclear. The CDR3 totals 15 residues. V lost 0 bases, J lost 8 bases, and 15 bases lay in between. Germline V gene data show CDR1 as SGHRS and CDR2 as YFSETQ. The CDR3 spells CASSLGPVEGYEQFF. DNA for the CDR3: TGCGCCAGCAGCTTGGGTCCAGTCGAAGGATATGAGCAGTTCTTC.

The chain recombines TRBV20-1 with TRBJ1-1, with D unresolved. Between the trimmed V and J ends, which lost 1 base and 2 bases, there was a span of 2 bases. This CDR3 comprises 11 residues. Germline V gene data show CDR1 as DFQATT and CDR2 as SNEGSKA (reference sequence). For the CDR3, the DNA is TGCAGTGCTAGAGGTAACACTGAAGCTTTCTTT. Translation gives CSARGNTEAFF.

The V gene is TRBV24-1, the J gene TRBJ1-3; D remains ambiguous. The CDR3 has 16 amino acids. Germline loops: CDR1 KGHDR, CDR2 SFDVKD. The V and J ends lost 4 bases and 1 base respectively, with 13 bases between them. The CDR3 loop is CATSEGSLGSGNTIYF. CDR3 sequence (DNA): TGTGCCACCAGTGAGGGTTCTTTAGGATCTGGAAACACCATATATTTT.

This clone was seen only once. The chain links TRBV6-2 or TRBV6-3 to TRBJ2-3, with 8 bases fitting TRBD1. From germline, CDR1 is MNHEY and CDR2 SVGEGT. The CDR3 has 16 amino acids. V shed 5 bases and J 1 base; nucleotides not matched to a gene: 8. The CDR3 here is CASSPGTGRGTDTQYF. The CDR3 DNA is TGTGCCAGCAGTCCCGGGACAGGTAGGGGCACAGATACGCAGTATTTT.

The chain couples TRBV3-1 (or the pseudogene TRBV3-2) to TRBJ1-2, with D perhaps TRBD1 (5 bases). Germline CDR1 and CDR2: LGHDT and YNNKEL (reference sequence). The CDR3 runs to 14 residues. Between the trimmed V and J ends, which lost 4 bases and 2 bases, there was a span of 11 bases. CDR3: CASSLGTENYGYTF. In DNA form, the CDR3 reads TGTGCCAGCAGCCTCGGGACGGAAAACTATGGCTACACCTTC.

J is TRBJ2-3 and V is TRBV28; 12 bases fit TRBD1. Germline-derived CDR1 and CDR2 are MDHEN and SYDVKM. The trim removed 6 bases at V and 8 bases at J, leaving 12 bases unmatched. The CDR3 sequence is 16 residues long. The CDR3 protein is CASSSRDRGPGGTQYF. Here the CDR3 DNA reads TGTGCCAGCAGCTCCCGGGACAGGGGGCCAGGGGGTACGCAGTATTTT.

The chain uses TRBV9 and TRBJ1-3; D unresolved. The length of the CDR3 is 17 residues. Trimming shortened V by 0 bases and J by 0 bases, and 13 bases separated the two germline ends. In germline, CDR1 is SGDLS, CDR2 YYNGEE. CDR3 amino acids: CASSVDPGRGSGNTIYF. The CDR3 DNA is TGTGCCAGCAGCGTAGATCCCGGACGGGGCTCTGGAAACACCATATATTTT.

CDR3 in amino acids: CAISGGQGVDGYTF. CDR3 nucleotides: TGTGCCATCAGTGGGGGACAGGGAGTCGATGGCTACACCTTC. The chain uses TRBV10-3 and TRBJ1-2; TRBD1 matches 9 bases. CDR3 size: 14 residues. The V gene's germline CDR1 is ENHRY and CDR2 SYGVKD. J was trimmed by 6 bases and V by 4 bases; bases with no gene match: 6.

In its sample, this clone was seen once. This chain joins TRBV4-1 and TRBJ2-2, with 13 bases matching TRBD2. This CDR3 spans 20 amino acids. CDR1 is MGHRA, CDR2 YSYEKL, per germline. V shed 2 bases and J 6 bases; nucleotides not matched to a gene: 15. The CDR3 coding sequence is TGCGCCAGCAGCCAACGACTAGCGGGAGGTATAGTAGGGAAGGCCGGGGAGCTGTTTTTT. It translates to CASSQRLAGGIVGKAGELFF.

The chain employs TRBV7-3 and TRBJ2-3, with 8 bases lining up with TRBD1. Trimming cost V 5 bases and J 1 base; bases outside gene matches: 5. The CDR3 spans 15 residues. CDR1 is SGHTA, CDR2 FQGTGA, per germline. CDR3 sequence: CASSPTGVGTDTQYF. CDR3 sequence (DNA): TGTGCCAGCAGCCCGACAGGGGTTGGCACAGATACGCAGTATTTT.